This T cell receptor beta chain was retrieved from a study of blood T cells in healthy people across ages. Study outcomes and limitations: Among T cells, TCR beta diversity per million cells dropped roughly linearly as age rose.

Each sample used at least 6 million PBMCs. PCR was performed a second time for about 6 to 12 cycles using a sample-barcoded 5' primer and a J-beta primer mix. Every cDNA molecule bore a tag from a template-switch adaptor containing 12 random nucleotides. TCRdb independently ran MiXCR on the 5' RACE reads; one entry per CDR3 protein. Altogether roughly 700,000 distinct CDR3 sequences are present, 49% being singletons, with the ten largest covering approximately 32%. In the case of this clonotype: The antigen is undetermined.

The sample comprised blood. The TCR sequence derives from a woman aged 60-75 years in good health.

The chain's CDR3 is CSARPVQGDQETQYF. The DNA of the CDR3 is TGCAGTGCTAGACCCGTACAGGGAGATCAAGAGACCCAGTACTTC. The chain uses TRBV20-1 and TRBJ2-5, with a possible D match to TRBD1 (6 bases). This CDR3 has 15 residues. The germline V gene encodes CDR1 DFQATT and CDR2 SNEGSKA (reference sequence). Trimming took off 2 bases at V and 2 bases at J, with 15 bases between the two ends.